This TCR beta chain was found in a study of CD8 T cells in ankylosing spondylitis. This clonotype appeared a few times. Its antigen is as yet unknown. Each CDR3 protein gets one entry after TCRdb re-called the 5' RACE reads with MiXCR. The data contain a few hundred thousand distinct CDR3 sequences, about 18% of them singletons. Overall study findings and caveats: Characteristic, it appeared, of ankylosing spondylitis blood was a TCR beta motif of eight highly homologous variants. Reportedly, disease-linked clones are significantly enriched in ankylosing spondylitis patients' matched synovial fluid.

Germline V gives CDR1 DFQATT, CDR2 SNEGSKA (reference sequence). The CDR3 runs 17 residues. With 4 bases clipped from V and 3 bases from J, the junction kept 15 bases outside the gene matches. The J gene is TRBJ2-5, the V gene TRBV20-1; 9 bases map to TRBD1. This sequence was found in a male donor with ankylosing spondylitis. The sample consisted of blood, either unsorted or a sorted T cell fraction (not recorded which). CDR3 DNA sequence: TGCAGTGCTAACCGACAGGGGGAGGAAGGATGGGAAGAGACCCAGTACTTC. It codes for CSANRQGEEGWEETQYF.